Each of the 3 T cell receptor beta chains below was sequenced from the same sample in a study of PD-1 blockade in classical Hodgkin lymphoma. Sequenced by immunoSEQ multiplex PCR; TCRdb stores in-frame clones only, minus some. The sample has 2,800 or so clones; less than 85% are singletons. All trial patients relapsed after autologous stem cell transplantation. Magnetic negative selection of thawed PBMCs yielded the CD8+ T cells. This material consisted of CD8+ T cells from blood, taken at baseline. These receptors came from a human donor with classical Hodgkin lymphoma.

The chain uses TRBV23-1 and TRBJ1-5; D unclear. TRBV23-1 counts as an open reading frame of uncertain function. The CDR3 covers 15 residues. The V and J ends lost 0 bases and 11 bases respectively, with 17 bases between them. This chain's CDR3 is CASSQSRGRQSAQHF. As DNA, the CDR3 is TGCGCCAGCAGTCAATCGAGAGGGAGGCAATCAGCCCAGCATTTT.

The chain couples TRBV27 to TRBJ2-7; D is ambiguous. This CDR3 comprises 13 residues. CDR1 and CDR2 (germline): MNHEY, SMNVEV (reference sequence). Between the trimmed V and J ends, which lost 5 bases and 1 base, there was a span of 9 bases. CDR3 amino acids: CASSPRISYEQYF. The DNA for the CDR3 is TGTGCCAGCAGTCCCCGGATTTCCTACGAGCAGTACTTC.

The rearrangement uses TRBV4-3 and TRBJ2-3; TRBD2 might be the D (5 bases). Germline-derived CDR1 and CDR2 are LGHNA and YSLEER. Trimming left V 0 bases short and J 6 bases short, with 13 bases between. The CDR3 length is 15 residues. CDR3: CASSQDGRTGDTQYF. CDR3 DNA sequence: TGCGCCAGCAGCCAAGACGGCAGGACGGGGGATACGCAGTATTTT.